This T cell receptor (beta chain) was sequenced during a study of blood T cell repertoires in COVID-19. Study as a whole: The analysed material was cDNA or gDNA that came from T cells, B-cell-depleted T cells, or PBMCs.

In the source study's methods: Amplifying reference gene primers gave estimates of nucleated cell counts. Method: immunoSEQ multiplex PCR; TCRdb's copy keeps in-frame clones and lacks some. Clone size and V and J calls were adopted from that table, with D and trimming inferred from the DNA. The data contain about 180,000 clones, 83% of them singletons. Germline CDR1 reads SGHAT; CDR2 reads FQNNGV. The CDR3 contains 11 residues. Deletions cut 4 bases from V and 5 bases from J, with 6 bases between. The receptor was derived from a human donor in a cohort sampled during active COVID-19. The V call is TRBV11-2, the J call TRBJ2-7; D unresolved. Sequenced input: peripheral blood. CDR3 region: CASSSGDEQYF. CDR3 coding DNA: TGTGCCAGCAGCTCGGGTGACGAGCAGTACTTC.